What follows is one T cell receptor (beta chain) and its context. Its antigen is unknown. The sample originates from a study of T cell responses to AZD1222 COVID-19 vaccine. With 5 bases clipped from V and 0 bases from J, the junction kept 6 bases outside the gene matches. There are 17 residues in the CDR3. CDR1 and CDR2 (germline): SGHVS, FNYEAQ. Findings of the study overall: Among AZD1222 vaccinees, only 5 to 7 were seropositive at baseline. Distributed over spike, vaccine-associated CD4 TCRs predominated at 160-218 and 743-854.

Profiling relied on immunoSEQ multiplex PCR, and the TCRdb table lists in-frame clones only, not all of them. The data show some 96,000 clones, around nine tenths seen once. The gene calls are TRBV7-6 and TRBJ1-5; 11 bases map to TRBD1. The sequence derives from an adult who received the AZD1222 COVID-19 vaccine. The specimen comprised peripheral blood, sampled 28 days after the second AZD1222 dose. The CDR3 DNA reads TGTGCCAGCAGCCTTGGGACAGGGGGGAATAGCAATCAGCCCCAGCATTTT. It translates to CASSLGTGGNSNQPQHF.